Included here is one T cell receptor (beta chain) sequence, with context. The germline gives CDR1 LGHDT, CDR2 YNNKEL (reference sequence). The CDR3 is 13 residues long. With 0 bases removed from V and 12 bases from J, the gap between germline ends came to 15 bases. Generated by immunoSEQ multiplex PCR, the TCRdb table keeps only in-frame clones and is missing some. The sample lists 130,000 or so clones, around 85% seen once, with 4.3% in the top ten. These data belong to a study of blood T cell repertoires in COVID-19. This clonotype was sampled from a human donor in a cohort sampled during active COVID-19. The V and J genes are TRBV3-1 (or the pseudogene TRBV3-2) and TRBJ2-7; D unresolved. Sequenced sample: peripheral blood. CDR3 in DNA: TGTGCCAGCAGCCAAGATTTTGGCCGATCCTGGTACTTC. As protein: CASSQDFGRSWYF.